Listed here are 16 T cell receptor beta chains from one sample, sequenced in a study of blood T cell repertoires in COVID-19. Sequencing used immunoSEQ multiplex PCR; TCRdb keeps in-frame clones, though not all of them. The table records under 130,000 clones, more than 75% of them present only once. The sequenced material came from peripheral blood. All receptors come from a human donor in a cohort sampled during active COVID-19.

The gene calls are TRBV6-2 or TRBV6-3 and TRBJ1-1; the D gene is possibly TRBD1 (5 bases). This CDR3 contains 15 residues. Looked up from germline, CDR1 is MNHEY and CDR2 is SVGEGT. Trimming shortened V by 0 bases and J by 1 base, and 9 bases separated the two germline ends. The CDR3 DNA is TGTGCCAGCAGTTACTCTAGACAGAGGAACACTGAAGCTTTCTTT. Translation gives CASSYSRQRNTEAFF.

This clone was seen just once. The chain couples TRBV7-6 to TRBJ2-7; D might be TRBD1 (6 bases). V was clipped by 4 bases and J by 4 bases, with 17 bases between them. Germline-derived CDR1 and CDR2 are SGHVS and FNYEAQ. The CDR3 has 15 amino acids. CDR3 nucleotides: TGTGCCAGCAGCTCGCCCGGGACAAGACCTTACGAGCAGTACTTC. Its protein product is CASSSPGTRPYEQYF.

V is TRBV6-5 and J is TRBJ2-1; maybe TRBD1 (7 bases). The CDR3 contains 15 residues. The germline V gene encodes CDR1 MNHEY and CDR2 SVGAGI. Trimming cost V 4 bases and J 7 bases, with 17 bases left between them. CDR3 loop: CASSSVGGGVNEQFF. For the CDR3, the DNA is TGTGCCAGCAGTTCCGTCGGAGGGGGCGTGAATGAGCAGTTCTTC.

The chain recombines TRBV7-9 with TRBJ1-6; the match to TRBD1 covers 8 bases. CDR3 size: 15 residues. CDR1 and CDR2 from the germline V gene are SEHNR and FQNEAQ (reference sequence). Trimming removed 3 bases from V and 7 bases from J; junction bases left unmatched: 5. The CDR3 protein is CASSFQDRANSPLHF. CDR3 DNA sequence: TGTGCCAGCAGCTTTCAGGACAGGGCGAATTCACCCCTCCACTTT.

CDR3 sequence (DNA): TGTGCCAGCAGCGTAGGCAGGGGTGATGGCTACACCTTC. Residues: CASSVGRGDGYTF. The V call is TRBV9, the J call TRBJ1-2, with D perhaps matching TRBD1 (6 bases). Per germline, CDR1 SGDLS and CDR2 YYNGEE. Trimming shortened V by 0 bases and J by 6 bases, and 9 bases separated the two germline ends. The CDR3 has 13 residues.

This chain links TRBV3-1 (or the pseudogene TRBV3-2) with TRBJ2-7; 9 positions match TRBD2. The ends lost 0 bases at V and 3 bases at J; junction bases unmatched: 15. The CDR3 contains 19 residues. Looked up from germline, CDR1 is LGHDT and CDR2 is YNNKEL (reference sequence). The CDR3 protein is CASSQDGLAGTTTRYEQYF. In DNA, the CDR3 is TGTGCCAGCAGCCAAGACGGGCTAGCGGGGACCACTACTCGCTACGAGCAGTACTTC.

This chain connects TRBV12-3 or TRBV12-4 to TRBJ1-6; D gene ambiguous. CDR3 length equals 13 residues. V dropped 2 bases and J dropped 8 bases, with 7 bases sitting between them. Here the CDR3 reads CASSLREDSPLHF. CDR3 nucleotides: TGTGCCAGCAGTTTAAGGGAGGATTCACCCCTCCACTTT.

The V call is TRBV3-1 (or the pseudogene TRBV3-2), the J call TRBJ1-2; D possibly corresponds to TRBD1 (5 bases). The V gene's germline CDR1 is LGHDT and CDR2 YNNKEL (reference sequence). The CDR3 is 12 residues long. The ends were cut back, 7 bases at V and 5 bases at J, with 11 bases in the middle. The CDR3 DNA reads as TGTGCCAGCACCCTCGGGGGATATGGCTACACCTTC. Translating it yields CASTLGGYGYTF.

The CDR3 here is CASSSYRGPTDTQYF. CDR3 coding DNA: TGTGCCAGCAGCTCTTACAGGGGGCCCACAGATACGCAGTATTTT. The rearrangement links TRBV5-4 to TRBJ2-3; 9 positions match TRBD1. Germline CDR1 and CDR2: SGHNT and YYREEE (reference sequence). CDR3 length equals 15 residues. V was clipped by 3 bases and J by 2 bases; unmatched bases: 4.

The chain uses TRBV23-1 and TRBJ2-2; D is uncertain. TRBV23-1 counts as an open reading frame of uncertain function. Trimming stripped 7 bases from V and 0 bases from J, with 12 bases between. The CDR3 sequence is 15 residues long. The CDR3 bases are TGCGCCAGCAAATGGTCGCGGTCGAACACCGGGGAGCTGTTTTTT. Translation gives CASKWSRSNTGELFF.

In its sample, this clone was seen once. The chain joins TRBV30 to TRBJ2-5; no clear D. With 1 base removed from V and 5 bases from J, the gap between germline ends came to 8 bases. CDR1 is GTSNPN and CDR2 is SVGIG in the germline V gene (reference sequence). This CDR3 has 12 residues. This CDR3 is CAWSDSRETQYF. In nucleotides, the CDR3 is TGTGCCTGGAGTGACTCCCGGGAGACCCAGTACTTC.

In DNA, the CDR3 is TGTGCCACGGAGAGGCTAGCGGGGAAGTCCCAAGAGACCCAGTACTTC. This translates into CATERLAGKSQETQYF. The chain uses TRBV28 and TRBJ2-5; 9 nucleotides align to TRBD2. The V segment lost 10 bases and the J segment 1 base; nucleotides outside the gene matches: 13. The germline V gene encodes CDR1 MDHEN and CDR2 SYDVKM. The CDR3 extends over 16 amino acids.

V usage is TRBV5-1 and J usage is TRBJ2-5; the D gene is possibly TRBD2 (5 bases). Germline CDR1 and CDR2: SGHRS and YFSETQ. This CDR3 has 16 amino acids. Between the trimmed V and J ends, which lost 0 bases and 2 bases, there was a span of 14 bases. The CDR3, as DNA: TGCGCCAGCAGCTTGGCTGCAGCGGTCAGTCAAGAGACCCAGTACTTC. Translating it yields CASSLAAAVSQETQYF.

This clone appeared a single time. CDR3 DNA sequence: TGTGCCAGCAGCTTCGGACTGCCAAGAGGTGGCTACACCTTC. Translation: CASSFGLPRGGYTF. The chain employs TRBV11-2 and TRBJ1-2; D is ambiguous. V lost 3 bases, J lost 7 bases, and 15 bases lay in between. Germline V lookup: CDR1 SGHAT, CDR2 FQNNGV. This CDR3 comprises 14 residues.

This clone has just one count. The chain employs TRBV6-5 and TRBJ1-5; TRBD1 matches 10 bases. V lost 10 bases and J lost 7; bases outside the gene matches: 10. CDR1 MNHEY and CDR2 SVGAGI come from the germline V gene. The CDR3 contains 14 residues. The CDR3: CANDRGLGKQPQHF. CDR3 bases: TGTGCCAACGACAGGGGGCTCGGTAAACAGCCCCAGCATTTT.

The rearrangement uses TRBV11-2 and TRBJ2-1, with 9 bases aligning to TRBD2. The CDR3 extends over 15 amino acids. Trimming took 3 bases from V and 4 from J; bases not matched to a gene: 4. Germline CDR1 is SGHAT and CDR2 is FQNNGV. The CDR3 region is CASSFERGVYNEQFF. The CDR3 nucleotides are TGTGCCAGCAGCTTCGAGCGGGGGGTATACAATGAGCAGTTCTTC.